The entry below gives a single TCR beta chain sequence along with its context. Under the authors' procedure: Amplifying reference gene primers gave estimates of nucleated cell counts. This table comes from immunoSEQ multiplex PCR, and its TCRdb copy is limited to in-frame clones, with some not included. V and J calls and clone size are copied from that table; D and trimming were computed from the DNA. The sample contains over 70,000 clones, over 75% of which appear only once. The sample is drawn from a study of blood T cell repertoires in COVID-19. Study in general: COVID-19 samples collected from the United States, Italy and Spain covered acute and convalescent phases. T cells, B-cell-depleted T cells, or PBMCs provided the cDNA or gDNA that served as material.

The CDR3 sequence is 14 residues long. Trimming removed 3 bases from V and 7 bases from J; junction bases left unmatched: 2. CDR1 and CDR2 (germline): WSHSY, SAAADI. The gene calls are TRBV10-2 and TRBJ1-5, with 11 positions matching TRBD1. Sequenced material: peripheral blood. The origin of this receptor is a man in his sixties or seventies with acute or convalescent COVID-19. CDR3 sequence reads: CASSEGTGGQPQHF. The CDR3, as DNA: TGCGCCAGCAGTGAAGGGACAGGGGGGCAGCCCCAGCATTTT.